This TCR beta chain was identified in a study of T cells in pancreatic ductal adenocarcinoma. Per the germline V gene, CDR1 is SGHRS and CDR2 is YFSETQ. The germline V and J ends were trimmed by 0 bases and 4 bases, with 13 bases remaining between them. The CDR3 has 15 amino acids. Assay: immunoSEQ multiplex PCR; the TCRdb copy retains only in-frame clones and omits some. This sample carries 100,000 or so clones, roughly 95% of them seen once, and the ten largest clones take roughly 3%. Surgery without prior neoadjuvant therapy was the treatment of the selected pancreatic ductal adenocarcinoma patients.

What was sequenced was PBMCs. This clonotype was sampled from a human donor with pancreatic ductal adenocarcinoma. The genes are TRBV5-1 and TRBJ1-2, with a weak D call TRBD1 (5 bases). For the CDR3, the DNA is TGCGCCAGCAGCTTGGATCAGGCCGGGGGCTATGGCTACACCTTC. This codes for CASSLDQAGGYGYTF.